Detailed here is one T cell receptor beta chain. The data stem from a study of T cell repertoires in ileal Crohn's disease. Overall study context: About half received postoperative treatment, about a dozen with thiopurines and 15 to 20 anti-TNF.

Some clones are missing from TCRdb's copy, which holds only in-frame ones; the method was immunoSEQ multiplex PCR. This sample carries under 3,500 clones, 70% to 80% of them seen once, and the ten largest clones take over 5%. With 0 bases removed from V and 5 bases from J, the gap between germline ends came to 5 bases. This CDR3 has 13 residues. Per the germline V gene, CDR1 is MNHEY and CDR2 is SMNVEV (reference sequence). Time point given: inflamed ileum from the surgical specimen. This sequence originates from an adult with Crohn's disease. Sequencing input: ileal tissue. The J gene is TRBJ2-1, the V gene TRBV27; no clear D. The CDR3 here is CASSLSFDNEQFF. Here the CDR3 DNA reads TGTGCCAGCAGTTTATCATTTGACAATGAGCAGTTCTTC.